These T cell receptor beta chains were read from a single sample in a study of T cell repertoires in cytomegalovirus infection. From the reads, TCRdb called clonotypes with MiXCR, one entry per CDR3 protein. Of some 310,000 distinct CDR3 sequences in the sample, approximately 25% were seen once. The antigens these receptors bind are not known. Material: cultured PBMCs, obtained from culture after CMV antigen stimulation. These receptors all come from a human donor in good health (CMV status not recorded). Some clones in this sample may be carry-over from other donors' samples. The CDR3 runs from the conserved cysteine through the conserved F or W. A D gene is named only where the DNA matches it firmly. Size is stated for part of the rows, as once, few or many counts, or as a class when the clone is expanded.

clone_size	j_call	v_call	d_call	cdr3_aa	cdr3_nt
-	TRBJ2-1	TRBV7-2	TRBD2	CASSLGRSSGRAVEGNEQFF	TGTGCCAGCAGCTTAGGAAGGTCTAGCGGGAGGGCGGTAGAGGGCAATGAGCAGTTCTTC
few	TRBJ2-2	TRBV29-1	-	CSGLNTGELFF	TGCAGCGGCCTGAACACCGGGGAGCTGTTTTTT
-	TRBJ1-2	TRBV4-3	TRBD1	CASSQDLPTGAYYGYTF	TGCGCCAGCAGCCAAGACTTACCGACAGGGGCTTACTATGGCTACACCTTC
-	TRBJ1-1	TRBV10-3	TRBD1	CAISERDRGKAFF	TGTGCCATCAGTGAGCGAGACAGGGGGAAAGCTTTCTTT
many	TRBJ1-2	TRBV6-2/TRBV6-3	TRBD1	CASSTRQGTGYTF	TGTGCCAGCAGTACCCGACAGGGGACTGGCTACACCTTC
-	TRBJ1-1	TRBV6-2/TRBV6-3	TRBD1	CASSYPPGGLSRTEAFF	TGTGCCAGCAGTTACCCCCCAGGGGGCCTTTCCCGCACTGAAGCTTTCTTT
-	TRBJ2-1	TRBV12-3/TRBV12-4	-	CASSLPGLSYNEQFF	TGTGCCAGCAGTCTCCCCGGTTTATCCTACAATGAGCAGTTCTTC
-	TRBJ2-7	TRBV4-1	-	CASSRDVGPPIEQYF	TGCGCCAGCAGCCGGGACGTTGGGCCGCCGATCGAGCAGTACTTC
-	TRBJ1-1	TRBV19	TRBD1	CASSALAGGASVTEAFF	TGTGCCAGTAGTGCTTTAGCAGGGGGCGCCTCTGTCACTGAAGCTTTCTTT
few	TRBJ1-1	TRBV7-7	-	CASSKDTNTEAFF	TGTGCTAGCAGCAAGGACACGAACACTGAAGCTTTCTTT
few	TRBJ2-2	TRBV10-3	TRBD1	CATTGVGELFF	TGTGCCACGACAGGGGTCGGGGAGCTGTTTTTT
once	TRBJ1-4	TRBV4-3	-	CASSQEGLEKLFF	TGCGCCAGCAGCCAAGAGGGGCTTGAAAAACTGTTTTTT
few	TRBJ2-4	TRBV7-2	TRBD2	CASSSLAGGNIQYF	TGTGCCAGCAGCTCACTAGCGGGGGGGAACATTCAGTACTTC
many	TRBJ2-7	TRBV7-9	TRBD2	CASSLVAGGPYEQYF	TGTGCCAGCAGCTTAGTAGCGGGAGGACCCTACGAGCAGTACTTC
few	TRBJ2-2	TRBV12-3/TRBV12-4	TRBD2	CASSLLAGLSGELFF	TGTGCCAGCAGTTTACTAGCGGGGTTATCCGGGGAGCTGTTTTTT
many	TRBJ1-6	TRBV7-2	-	CASSVNYNSPLHF	TGTGCCAGCAGCGTCAACTATAATTCACCCCTCCACTTT
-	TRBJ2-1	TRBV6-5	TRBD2	CASSTLAGGPYEQFF	TGTGCCAGCAGTACTCTAGCGGGAGGGCCGTATGAGCAGTTCTTC
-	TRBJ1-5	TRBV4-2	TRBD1	CASSQEEQGNQPQHF	TGTGCCAGCAGCCAAGAGGAACAGGGGAATCAGCCCCAGCATTTT
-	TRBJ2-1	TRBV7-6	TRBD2	CASRPVSRTSRNEQFF	TGTGCCAGCCGACCGGTATCGCGGACTAGCCGTAATGAGCAGTTCTTC
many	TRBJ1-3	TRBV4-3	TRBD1	CASSPGTGGSAGNTIYF	TGCGCCAGCAGCCCCGGGACAGGGGGCTCTGCTGGAAACACCATATATTTT
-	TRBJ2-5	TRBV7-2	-	CASSELGGQETQYF	TGTGCCAGCAGCGAGTTGGGGGGTCAAGAGACCCAGTACTTC
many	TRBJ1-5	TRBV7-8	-	CASTRGIGPQHF	TGTGCCAGCACGAGAGGTATCGGGCCCCAGCATTTT